This TCR beta chain comes out of a study of control samples from healthy donors and cancer patients. Profiling relied on immunoSEQ multiplex PCR, and the TCRdb table lists in-frame clones only, not all of them. This table has around 110,000 clones, approximately 90% appearing once. V was cut by 1 base and J by 0 bases, with 13 bases left in between. Germline V lookup: CDR1 MNHEY, CDR2 SMNVEV (reference sequence). The CDR3 spans 16 residues. The sequencing input was PBMCs. The sequence was obtained from a woman between 45 and 65 years old with colorectal cancer. The chain recombines TRBV27 with TRBJ2-7; possible D gene TRBD1, 5 bases. The DNA of the CDR3 is TGTGCCAGCAGTTTATTGGGGCAGGGAAGCTCCTACGAGCAGTACTTC. Protein: CASSLLGQGSSYEQYF.